The clone carrying this TCR beta chain has more than one count but fewer than ten. What it binds is unknown. Amplification by 5'RACE using constant-segment primers produced TCR alpha and TCR beta cDNA libraries that carried sample barcodes and UMIs. TCRdb used MiXCR to reprocess the 5' RACE reads, holding one entry per CDR3 protein. The sample contains some 210,000 distinct CDR3 sequences, roughly a tenth of which appear only once. This record belongs to a study of T-cell memory formation after mild COVID-19. The overall study: In these data, TCR clusters were largely donor specific.

Trimming left V 1 base short and J 8 bases short, with 9 bases between. The CDR3 covers 13 residues. The germline CDR1 and CDR2 sequences are LGHNA and YNFKEQ. Overall study findings and caveats: The appearance of some responding clones in pre-infection memory suggested that cross-reactive memory joined. Clones that shrank (day 15 to 85) were balanced CD4/CD8, whereas later expanders leaned CD4+.

V and J are TRBV4-2 and TRBJ1-5; no firm D call. The specimen was PBMCs or a T cell subset sorted from them (not recorded which). The sequence derives from a man between 18 and 35 years old who had mild COVID-19 (a few samples of this study predate the infection). Cell type and time point are not known. Here the CDR3 reads CASSQAASEPQHF. The CDR3 DNA follows: TGTGCCAGCAGCCAAGCCGCCTCTGAGCCCCAGCATTTT.